Listed here are 20 T cell receptor beta chains from one sample, sequenced in a study of T cell repertoires in cytomegalovirus infection. MiXCR, run by TCRdb on the reads, gives a single entry per CDR3 protein. The data contain roughly 990,000 distinct CDR3 sequences, approximately 33% of them singletons. Their specific antigens are unknown. The source was cultured CD8+ T cells from PBMCs, collected from culture after CMV antigen stimulation. These receptors all come from a human donor in good health (CMV status not recorded). Some clones in this sample may be carry-over from other donors' samples.

This clonotype was seen only a few times. The genes are TRBV27 and TRBJ1-2; D not certain. This CDR3 is 15 amino acids long. V dropped 6 bases and J dropped 2 bases, with 16 bases sitting between them. Per the germline V gene, CDR1 is MNHEY and CDR2 is SMNVEV (reference sequence). The CDR3 DNA is TGTGCCAGCAGCCCCAGCTTTGTGGGGAACTATGGCTACACCTTC. It specifies CASSPSFVGNYGYTF.

The V and J genes are TRBV7-6 and TRBJ2-3, with TRBD1 identical over 8 bases. Germline V gene data show CDR1 as SGHVS and CDR2 as FNYEAQ. This CDR3 has 17 amino acids. V shed 2 bases, J shed 3 bases, and the junction held 10 bases outside the gene matches. In DNA form, the CDR3 reads TGTGCCAGCAGCTTACAGTTCAGGGGGCTGGGTACAGATACGCAGTATTTT. Amino acids: CASSLQFRGLGTDTQYF.

There are a few counts of this clonotype. The V call is TRBV7-3, the J call TRBJ2-3, with D possibly matching TRBD1 (5 bases). The CDR3 spans 12 residues. CDR1 SGHTA and CDR2 FQGTGA come from the germline V gene. V was shortened by 5 bases and J by 10 bases, with 13 bases between the two germline ends. The chain's CDR3 is CASSKGPQPQYF. CDR3 nucleotide sequence: TGTGCCAGCAGCAAGGGGCCCCAACCGCAGTATTTT.

This clonotype showed up many times. The chain carries TRBV7-8 and TRBJ2-1; TRBD1 agrees at 8 bases. Germline CDR1 is SGHVS and CDR2 is FQNEAQ. This CDR3 contains 17 residues. V lost 5 bases, J lost 2 bases, and 11 bases stayed unmatched. DNA of the CDR3: TGTGCCAGCAGCCTATCAGGGGGCCGCCCCCCCTACAATGAGCAGTTCTTC. This codes for CASSLSGGRPPYNEQFF. Filled out from reference TRBV7-8 and TRBJ2-1, the complete variable domain reads GAGVSQSPRYKVAKRGQDVALRCDPISGHVSLFWYQQALGQGPEFLTYFQNEAQLDKSGLPSDRFFAERPEGSVSTLKIQRTQQEDSAVYLCASSLSGGRPPYNEQFFGPGTRLTVL.

The gene calls are TRBV5-5 and TRBJ2-2, with a tentative D call TRBD2 (5 bases). Germline V lookup: CDR1 SGHKS, CDR2 YYEKEE (reference sequence). This CDR3 region has 13 residues. V shed 6 bases and J shed 10 bases, with 16 bases lying between them. Written as DNA, the CDR3 is TGTGCCAGCACCCGGAGGAGTCCTCAGGAGCTGTTTTTT. Translated, it gives CASTRRSPQELFF.

CDR3 nucleotide sequence: TGCGCCAGCAGCCGACTAGCGGGGGACAACACCGGGGAGCTGTTTTTT. This encodes CASSRLAGDNTGELFF. The chain uses TRBV4-1 and TRBJ2-2; 12 nucleotides line up with TRBD2. Looked up from germline, CDR1 is MGHRA and CDR2 is YSYEKL. The CDR3 loop spans 16 amino acids. Trimming removed 4 bases from V and 2 bases from J; junction bases left unmatched: 2.

There are a few counts of this clonotype. The V gene is TRBV7-6, the J gene TRBJ2-7, with D possibly matching TRBD1 (6 bases). Germline V gives CDR1 SGHVS, CDR2 FNYEAQ. V shed 5 bases and J shed 0 bases, with 11 bases lying between them. This CDR3 is 14 amino acids long. In DNA form, the CDR3 reads TGTGCCAGCAGCATGACAGGACCCTCCTACGAGCAGTACTTC. Its protein product is CASSMTGPSYEQYF.

In its sample, this clonotype was seen a few times. The V and J genes are TRBV28 and TRBJ2-7, with 12 bases lining up with TRBD2. The CDR3 is 14 residues long. The junction had 5 bases not matched to a gene; V was cut back by 7 bases and J by 4 bases. Germline V CDR1 and CDR2: MDHEN, SYDVKM. The CDR3 bases are TGTGCCAGCAAGTCTAGCGGGGGGGCTTACGAGCAGTACGTC. Protein product: CASKSSGGAYEQYV.

The rearrangement links TRBV6-1 to TRBJ2-5; D perhaps matches TRBD1 (5 bases). Germline CDR1 and CDR2: MNHNS and SASEGT. The CDR3 totals 13 residues. DNA of the CDR3: TGTGTCAGTCCAGGGTCAATCCAAGAGACCCAGTACTTC. This gives the protein CVSPGSIQETQYF.

This clonotype showed up just a few times. The chain recombines TRBV12-3 or TRBV12-4 with TRBJ1-2, with D maybe TRBD1 (5 bases). The CDR3 spans 14 residues. With 6 bases removed from V and 6 bases from J, the gap between germline ends came to 17 bases. For the CDR3, the DNA is TGTGCCAGCAGCGAGGGGACGGTGGTTGATGGCTACACCTTC. The encoded protein is CASSEGTVVDGYTF.

This clonotype has a handful of counts. The chain has TRBV6-5 and TRBJ1-1; D is possibly TRBD1 (5 bases). Germline lookup yields CDR1 MNHEY and CDR2 SVGAGI. The CDR3 runs 15 residues. Trimming left V 2 bases short and J 1 base short, with 11 bases between. The chain's CDR3 is CASSYGLGGNTEAFF. The CDR3 nucleotides are TGTGCCAGCAGTTACGGGCTTGGGGGGAACACTGAAGCTTTCTTT.

The chain joins TRBV6-6 to TRBJ1-2; TRBD1 agrees at 8 bases. This CDR3 region has 14 residues. V lost 4 bases, J lost 6 bases, and 7 bases stayed unmatched. Germline V gene lookup returns CDR1 MNHNY and CDR2 SVGAGI (reference sequence). The CDR3 spells CASSFRATGDGYTF. CDR3 coding DNA: TGTGCCAGCAGTTTCCGGGCGACAGGGGATGGCTACACCTTC.

In this sample, this clonotype turned up a few times. The chain employs TRBV2 and TRBJ2-5; 10 positions match TRBD2. There are 16 residues in the CDR3. J gave up 5 bases and V 6 bases, and 12 bases lay outside the gene matches. From germline, CDR1 is SNHLY and CDR2 FYNNEI. The DNA for the CDR3 is TGTGCCAGCAGGGAGCTGACTAGCGGGTCTCGGGAGACCCAGTACTTC. Amino acids: CASRELTSGSRETQYF.

The chain joins TRBV19 to TRBJ2-7; TRBD1 matches 7 bases. The CDR3 consists of 14 residues. The J segment lost 0 bases and the V segment lost 4 bases, leaving 3 bases of the junction unmatched. Germline V gives CDR1 LNHDA, CDR2 SQIVND (reference sequence). The CDR3 spells CASSTDRFSYEQYF. The CDR3 DNA follows: TGTGCCAGTAGTACGGACAGGTTCTCCTACGAGCAGTACTTC.

This clonotype has a count of ten or more. This sequence joins TRBV7-9 and TRBJ1-5, with D unresolved. This CDR3 is 12 amino acids long. Trimming cost V 5 bases and J 6 bases, with 8 bases left between them. Per germline, CDR1 SEHNR and CDR2 FQNEAQ (reference sequence). CDR3 coding DNA: TGTGCCAGCAGCGGCGATGGTCAGCCCCAGCATTTT. It specifies CASSGDGQPQHF.

The V gene is TRBV28, the J gene TRBJ2-5; D uncertain. Germline V lookup: CDR1 MDHEN, CDR2 SYDVKM. This CDR3 has 13 residues. V dropped 7 bases and J dropped 0 bases, with 9 bases sitting between them. The CDR3 sequence is CASTVEYQETQYF. The CDR3 bases are TGTGCCAGCACCGTGGAGTACCAAGAGACCCAGTACTTC.

This clonotype was observed a handful of times. The gene calls are TRBV7-6 and TRBJ2-3; TRBD2 matches 14 bases. Trimming removed 2 bases from V and 2 bases from J; junction bases left unmatched: 6. The CDR3 consists of 18 residues. The germline CDR1 and CDR2 sequences are SGHVS and FNYEAQ. DNA for the CDR3: TGTGCCAGCAGCTTAAGTGGGACTAGCGGGGGAGTCACAGATACGCAGTATTTT. Its protein product is CASSLSGTSGGVTDTQYF.

This clonotype was found many times. The V and J genes are TRBV7-6 and TRBJ2-7; 11 nucleotides match TRBD2. The CDR3 consists of 15 residues. CDR1 and CDR2 (germline): SGHVS, FNYEAQ. V shed 3 bases and J 3 bases; nucleotides not matched to a gene: 4. The CDR3 sequence is CASSLLAGGLYEQYF. In nucleotides, the CDR3 is TGTGCCAGCAGCTTGCTAGCGGGGGGCCTCTACGAGCAGTACTTC.

This clonotype was seen many times. The chain is built from TRBV20-1 and TRBJ1-3; no clear D gene. Between the trimmed V and J ends, which lost 4 bases and 2 bases, there was a span of 9 bases. The CDR3 is made up of 13 amino acids. Germline CDR1 DFQATT, CDR2 SNEGSKA (reference sequence). This CDR3 is CSAMGLPGNTIYF. The CDR3 DNA sequence: TGCAGTGCTATGGGGTTACCTGGAAACACCATATATTTT.

This chain connects TRBV5-8 to TRBJ2-7; 10 bases match TRBD1. V lost 1 base and J lost 4; bases outside the gene matches: 8. The germline CDR1 and CDR2 sequences are SGHTS and YDEGEE. CDR3 length: 16 amino acids. The chain's CDR3 is CASSLLPGQGIYEQYF. CDR3 nucleotides: TGTGCCAGCAGCTTGTTACCGGGACAGGGGATTTACGAGCAGTACTTC.